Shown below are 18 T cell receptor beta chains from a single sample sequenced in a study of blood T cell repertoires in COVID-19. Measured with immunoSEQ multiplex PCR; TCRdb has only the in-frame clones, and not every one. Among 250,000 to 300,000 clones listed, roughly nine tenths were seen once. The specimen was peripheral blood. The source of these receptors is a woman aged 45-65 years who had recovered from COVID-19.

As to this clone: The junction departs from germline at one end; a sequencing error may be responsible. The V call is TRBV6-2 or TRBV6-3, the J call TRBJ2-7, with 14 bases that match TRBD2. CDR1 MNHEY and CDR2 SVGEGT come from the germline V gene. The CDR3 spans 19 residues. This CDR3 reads CASSYYPGTSGGIQYEQYF. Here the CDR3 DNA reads TGTGCCAGCAGCTACTATCCCGGGACTAGCGGGGGTATACAATACGAGCAGTACTTC.

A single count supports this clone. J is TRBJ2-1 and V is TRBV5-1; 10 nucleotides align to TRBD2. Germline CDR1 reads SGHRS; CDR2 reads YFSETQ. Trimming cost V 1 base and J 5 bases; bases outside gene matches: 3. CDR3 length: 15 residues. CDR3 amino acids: CASSLRLAGDNEQFF. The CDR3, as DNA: TGCGCCAGCAGCTTGCGGCTAGCGGGAGACAATGAGCAGTTCTTC. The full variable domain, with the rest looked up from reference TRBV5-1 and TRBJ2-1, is KAGVTQTPRYLIKTRGQQVTLSCSPISGHRSVSWYQQTPGQGLQFLFEYFSETQRNKGNFPGRFSGRQFSNSRSEMNVSTLELGDSALYLCASSLRLAGDNEQFFGPGTRLTVL.

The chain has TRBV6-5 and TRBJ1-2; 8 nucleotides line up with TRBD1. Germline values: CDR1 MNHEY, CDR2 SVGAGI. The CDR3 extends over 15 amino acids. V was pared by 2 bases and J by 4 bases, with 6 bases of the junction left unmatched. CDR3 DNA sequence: TGTGCCAGCAGTTACCGACCCCAGGGGGCCTATGGCTACACCTTC. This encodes CASSYRPQGAYGYTF.

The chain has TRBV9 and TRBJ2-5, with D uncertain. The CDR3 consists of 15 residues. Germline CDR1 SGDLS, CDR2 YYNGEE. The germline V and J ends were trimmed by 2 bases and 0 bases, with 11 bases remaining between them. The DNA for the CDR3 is TGTGCCAGCAGCGTGAGTAGCCCGTACCAAGAGACCCAGTACTTC. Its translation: CASSVSSPYQETQYF.

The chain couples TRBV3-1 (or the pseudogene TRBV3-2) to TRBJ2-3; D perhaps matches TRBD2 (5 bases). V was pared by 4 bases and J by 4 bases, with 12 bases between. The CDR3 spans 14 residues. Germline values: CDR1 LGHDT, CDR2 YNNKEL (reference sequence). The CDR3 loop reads CASSLWTSSDTQYF. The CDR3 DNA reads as TGTGCCAGCAGCCTGTGGACTTCATCAGATACGCAGTATTTT.

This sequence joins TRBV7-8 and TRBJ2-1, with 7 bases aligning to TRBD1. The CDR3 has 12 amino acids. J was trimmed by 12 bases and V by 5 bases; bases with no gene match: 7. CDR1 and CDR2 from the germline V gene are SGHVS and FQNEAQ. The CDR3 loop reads CASSPPPGGQFF. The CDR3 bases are TGTGCCAGCAGCCCACCACCAGGGGGGCAGTTCTTC.

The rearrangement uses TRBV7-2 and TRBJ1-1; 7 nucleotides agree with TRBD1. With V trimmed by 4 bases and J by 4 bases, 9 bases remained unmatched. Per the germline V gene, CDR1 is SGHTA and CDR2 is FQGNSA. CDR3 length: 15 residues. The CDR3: CASSSPRGDVTEAFF. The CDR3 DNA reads TGTGCCAGCAGCTCGCCCAGGGGGGATGTCACTGAAGCTTTCTTT.

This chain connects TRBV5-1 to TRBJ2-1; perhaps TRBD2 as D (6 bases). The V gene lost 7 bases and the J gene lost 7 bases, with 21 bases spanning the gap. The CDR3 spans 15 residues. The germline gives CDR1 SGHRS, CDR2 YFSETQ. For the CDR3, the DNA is TGCGCCAGCCACCCCCGGCTAGCGAACGGGAATGAGCAGTTCTTC. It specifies CASHPRLANGNEQFF.

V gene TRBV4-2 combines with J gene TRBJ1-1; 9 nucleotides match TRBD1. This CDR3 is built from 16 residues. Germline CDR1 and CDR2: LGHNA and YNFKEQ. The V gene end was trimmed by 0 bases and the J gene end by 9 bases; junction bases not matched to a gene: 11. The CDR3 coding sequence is TGTGCCAGCAGCCAAGATTTGGGAGGACAGGGGAAACAAGCTTTCTTT. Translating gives CASSQDLGGQGKQAFF.

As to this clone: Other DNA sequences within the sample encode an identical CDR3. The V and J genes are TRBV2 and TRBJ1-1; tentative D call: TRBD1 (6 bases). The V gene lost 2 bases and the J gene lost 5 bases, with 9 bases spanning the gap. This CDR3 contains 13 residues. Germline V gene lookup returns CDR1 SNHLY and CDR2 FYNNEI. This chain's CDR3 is CASSEQGNTEAFF. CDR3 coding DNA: TGTGCCAGCAGTGAACAGGGGAATACTGAAGCTTTCTTT.

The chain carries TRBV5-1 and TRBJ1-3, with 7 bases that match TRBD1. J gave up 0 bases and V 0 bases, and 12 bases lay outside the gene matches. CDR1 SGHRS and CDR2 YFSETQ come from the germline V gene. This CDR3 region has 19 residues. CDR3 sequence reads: CASSLVSGGYLNSGNTIYF. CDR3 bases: TGCGCCAGCAGCTTGGTCTCAGGGGGATACTTAAACTCTGGAAACACCATATATTTT.

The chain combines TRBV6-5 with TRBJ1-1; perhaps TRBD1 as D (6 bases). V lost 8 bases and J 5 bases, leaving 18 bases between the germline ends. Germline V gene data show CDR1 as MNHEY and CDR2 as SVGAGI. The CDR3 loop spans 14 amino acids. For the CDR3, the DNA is TGTGCCAGCTATACCCTCAGGGGTGGTACTGAAGCTTTCTTT. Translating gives CASYTLRGGTEAFF.

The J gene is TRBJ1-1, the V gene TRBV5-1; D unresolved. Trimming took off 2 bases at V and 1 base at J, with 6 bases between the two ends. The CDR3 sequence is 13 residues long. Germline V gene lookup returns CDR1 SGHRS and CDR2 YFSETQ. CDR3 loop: CASSFTRNTEAFF. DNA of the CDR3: TGCGCCAGCAGCTTCACACGGAACACTGAAGCTTTCTTT.

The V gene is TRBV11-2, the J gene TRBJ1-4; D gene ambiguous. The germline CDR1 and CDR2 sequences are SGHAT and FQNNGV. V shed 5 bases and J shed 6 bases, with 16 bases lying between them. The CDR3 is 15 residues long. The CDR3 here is CASSTPGWEDEKLFF. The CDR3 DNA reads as TGTGCCAGCAGCACCCCAGGCTGGGAGGATGAAAAACTGTTTTTT.

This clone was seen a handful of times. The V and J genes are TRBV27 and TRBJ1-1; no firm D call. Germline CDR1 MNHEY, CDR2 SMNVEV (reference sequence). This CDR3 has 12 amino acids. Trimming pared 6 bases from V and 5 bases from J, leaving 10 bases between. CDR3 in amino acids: CASSTPGTEAFF. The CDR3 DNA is TGTGCCAGCAGCACCCCAGGAACTGAAGCTTTCTTT.

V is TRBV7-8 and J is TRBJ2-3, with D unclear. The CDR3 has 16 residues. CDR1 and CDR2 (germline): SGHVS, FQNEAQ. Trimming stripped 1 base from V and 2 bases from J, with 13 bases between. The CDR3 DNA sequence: TGTGCCAGCAGCTTAGTTCGGGTGCATTCCACAGATACGCAGTATTTT. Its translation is CASSLVRVHSTDTQYF.

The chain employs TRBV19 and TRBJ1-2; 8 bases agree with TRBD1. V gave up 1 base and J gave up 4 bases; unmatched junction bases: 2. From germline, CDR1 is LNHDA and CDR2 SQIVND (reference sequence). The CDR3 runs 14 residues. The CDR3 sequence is CASSIGTGIYGYTF. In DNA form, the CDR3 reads TGTGCCAGTAGTATAGGGACAGGGATCTATGGCTACACCTTC.

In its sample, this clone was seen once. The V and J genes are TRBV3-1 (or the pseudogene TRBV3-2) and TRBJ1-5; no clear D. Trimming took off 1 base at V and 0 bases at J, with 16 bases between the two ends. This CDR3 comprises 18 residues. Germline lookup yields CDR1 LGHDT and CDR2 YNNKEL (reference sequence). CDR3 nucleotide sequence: TGTGCCAGCAGCCAAGGGAACGGGGTTTTCTATAGCAATCAGCCCCAGCATTTT. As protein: CASSQGNGVFYSNQPQHF.